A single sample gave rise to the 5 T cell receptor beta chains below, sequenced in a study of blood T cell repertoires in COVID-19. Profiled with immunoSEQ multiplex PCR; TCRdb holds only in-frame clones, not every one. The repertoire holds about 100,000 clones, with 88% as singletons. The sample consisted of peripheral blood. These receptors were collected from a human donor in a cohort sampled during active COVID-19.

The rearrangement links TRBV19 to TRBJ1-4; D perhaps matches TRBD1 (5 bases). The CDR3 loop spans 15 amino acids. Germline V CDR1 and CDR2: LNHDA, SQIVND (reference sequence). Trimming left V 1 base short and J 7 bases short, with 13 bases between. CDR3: CASSIVPRETEKLFF. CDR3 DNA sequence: TGTGCCAGTAGTATAGTCCCCAGGGAAACTGAAAAACTGTTTTTT.

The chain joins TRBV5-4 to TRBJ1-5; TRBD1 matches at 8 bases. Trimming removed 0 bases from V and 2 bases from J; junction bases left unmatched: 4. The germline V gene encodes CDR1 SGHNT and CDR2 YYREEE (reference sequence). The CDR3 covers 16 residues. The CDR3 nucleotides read TGTGCCAGCAGCTTGGAACCGGGACAGGGCAATCAGCCCCAGCATTTT. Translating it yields CASSLEPGQGNQPQHF.

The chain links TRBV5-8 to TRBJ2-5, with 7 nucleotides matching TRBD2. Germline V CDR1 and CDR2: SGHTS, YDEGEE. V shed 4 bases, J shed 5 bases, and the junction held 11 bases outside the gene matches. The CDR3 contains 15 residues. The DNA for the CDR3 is TGTGCCAGCAGCCCGGGAGGCAGGGTAGGGGAGACCCAGTACTTC. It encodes CASSPGGRVGETQYF.

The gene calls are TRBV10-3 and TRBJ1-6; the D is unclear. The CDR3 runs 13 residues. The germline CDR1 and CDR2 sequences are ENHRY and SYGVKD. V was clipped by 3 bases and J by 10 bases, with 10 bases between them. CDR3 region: CAISDLPGSPLHF. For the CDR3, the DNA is TGTGCCATCAGTGACCTCCCCGGGTCACCCCTCCACTTT.

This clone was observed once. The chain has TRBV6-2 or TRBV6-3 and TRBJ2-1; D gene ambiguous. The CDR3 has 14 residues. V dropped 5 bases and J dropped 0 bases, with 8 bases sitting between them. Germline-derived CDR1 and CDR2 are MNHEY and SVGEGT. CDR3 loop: CASSDHSSYNEQFF. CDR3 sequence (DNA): TGTGCCAGCAGTGATCACTCCTCCTACAATGAGCAGTTCTTC.